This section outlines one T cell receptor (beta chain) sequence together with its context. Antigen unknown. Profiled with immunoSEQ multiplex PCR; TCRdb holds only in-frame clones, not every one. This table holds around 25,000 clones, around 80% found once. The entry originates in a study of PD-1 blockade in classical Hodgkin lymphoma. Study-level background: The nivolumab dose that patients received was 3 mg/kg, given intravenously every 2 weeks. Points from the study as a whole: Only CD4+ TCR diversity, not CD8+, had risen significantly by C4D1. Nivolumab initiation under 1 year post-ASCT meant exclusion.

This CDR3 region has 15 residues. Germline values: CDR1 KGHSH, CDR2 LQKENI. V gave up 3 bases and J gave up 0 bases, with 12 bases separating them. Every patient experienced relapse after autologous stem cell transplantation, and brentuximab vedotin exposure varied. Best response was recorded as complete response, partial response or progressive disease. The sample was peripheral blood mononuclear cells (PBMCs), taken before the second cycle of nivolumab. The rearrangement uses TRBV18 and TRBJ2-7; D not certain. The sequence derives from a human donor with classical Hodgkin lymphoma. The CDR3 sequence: CASSPSGSVSYEQYF. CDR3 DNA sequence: TGTGCCAGCTCACCTTCTGGTAGTGTCTCCTACGAGCAGTACTTC. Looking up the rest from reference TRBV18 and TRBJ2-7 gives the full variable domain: NAGVMQNPRHLVRRRGQEARLRCSPMKGHSHVYWYRQLPEEGLKFMVYLQKENIIDESGMPKERFSAEFPKEGPSILRIQQVVRGDSAAYFCASSPSGSVSYEQYFGPGTRLTVT.